The rows below give T cell receptor beta chains drawn from one sample of a study of CD8 T cells in ankylosing spondylitis. TCRdb reanalysed the 5' RACE reads using MiXCR and keeps one entry per CDR3 protein. The repertoire consists of under 200,000 distinct CDR3 sequences, with around 9.6% occurring once and the leading ten covering about 15%. The sequencing input was blood, either unsorted or a sorted T cell fraction (not recorded which). The receptors were gathered from a female donor with ankylosing spondylitis or in good health (not recorded which). Each CDR3 is given with its conserved first and last residue. The order of the fields is V gene, CDR3 length, clone size, D gene, J gene, CDR3 DNA, CDR3 protein. The D gene is left open where the match is weak. Clone size is shown for a subset of rows, as once, few, many or a class of expanded clone.

TRBV2	12	few	.	TRBJ2-7	TGTGCCAGCAGAGGGGAACAGGACCCGAGGTACTTC	CASRGEQDPRYF
TRBV6-5	11	.	.	TRBJ1-2	TGTGCCAGCGGGGCGGGGGGGGCCTACACCTTC	CASGAGGAYTF
TRBV20-1	13	many	TRBD2	TRBJ2-1	TGCAGTGCCCTACTAGCGGGAGTTGCTGAGCAGTTCTTC	CSALLAGVAEQFF
TRBV6-1	15	.	TRBD2	TRBJ2-5	TGTGCCAGCAGCCACGGACTAGCGGGCCAAGAGACCCAGTACTTC	CASSHGLAGQETQYF
TRBV27	14	many	.	TRBJ2-3	TGTGCCAGCAGTTGGGGCAGCCCCACAGATACGCAGTATTTT	CASSWGSPTDTQYF
TRBV29-1	12	.	.	TRBJ2-7	TGCAGCGTTGTTGGATCCACCCGCGAGCAGTACTTC	CSVVGSTREQYF
TRBV6-5	15	few	.	TRBJ2-7	TGTGCCAGCAGTTACTCTATGGACAGCTCCTACGAGCAGTACTTC	CASSYSMDSSYEQYF
TRBV5-4	12	.	.	TRBJ2-7	TGTGCCAGCAGCCCGGGTGGGAGCGTGCAGTACTTC	CASSPGGSVQYF
TRBV11-2	15	.	TRBD2	TRBJ2-1	TGTGCCAGCAGTGCTCTAGCGGGGGGAGCGGTTGAGCAGTTCTTC	CASSALAGGAVEQFF
TRBV7-9	15	many	TRBD1	TRBJ1-4	TGTGCCAGCAGCCCCCGCGGACAGGGAAACGAAAAACTGTTTTTT	CASSPRGQGNEKLFF
TRBV2	14	.	.	TRBJ2-1	TGTGCCAGCAGAGGGACGGCCTCCTACAATGAGCAGTTCTTC	CASRGTASYNEQFF
TRBV3-1	16	many	.	TRBJ2-7	TGTGCCAGCAGCCAAGATGCAGGAATGGCTCAATACGAGCAGTACTTC	CASSQDAGMAQYEQYF
TRBV20-1	13	few	.	TRBJ1-1	TGCAGTGCTAGAATGGCGGGCGGCACTGAAGCTTTCTTT	CSARMAGGTEAFF
TRBV12-3/TRBV12-4	12	.	.	TRBJ2-2	TGTGCCAGCAGACCTAACACCGGGGAGCTGTTTTTT	CASRPNTGELFF
TRBV13	17	few	.	TRBJ1-1	TGTGCCAGCAGCTTAGGACAGACCCGCCTCGGCCCCTTAGAAGCTTTCTTT	CASSLGQTRLGPLEAFF
TRBV5-6	13	.	.	TRBJ1-1	TGTGCCAGCACTCCGGGGGGGAGCCTCGAAGCTTTCTTT	CASTPGGSLEAFF
TRBV3-1	15	few	.	TRBJ2-1	TGTGCCAGCACCCCCAGCGGTTACTCCTACAATGAGCAGTTCTTC	CASTPSGYSYNEQFF
TRBV27	14	many	.	TRBJ2-7	TGTGCCAGCAGTTCCCCCGGGCCCTTAGGGGAGCAGTACTTC	CASSSPGPLGEQYF
TRBV6-2/TRBV6-3	16	few	TRBD2	TRBJ2-7	TGTGCCAGCAGTTCTCCCCGGGGACTAGCGGGAAGTGAGCAGTACTTC	CASSSPRGLAGSEQYF
TRBV28	15	.	TRBD2	TRBJ2-7	TGTGCCAGCAGTTCGAGACTAGCGGAGAACTACGAGCAGTACTTC	CASSSRLAENYEQYF
TRBV20-1	19	few	TRBD2	TRBJ2-1	TGCAGTGCTAGAATGGGAGGGCCGTCCCGGTCCCTCTCCTACAATGAGCAGTTCTTC	CSARMGGPSRSLSYNEQFF
TRBV6-5	16	few	.	TRBJ1-1	TGTGCCAGCAGTTACCTGTTAGGTGCCGCTGACACTGAAGCTTTCTTT	CASSYLLGAADTEAFF
TRBV4-3	15	.	.	TRBJ2-7	TGCGCCAGCAGCCCCTTAGGACGGGGAATCTACGAGCAGTACTTC	CASSPLGRGIYEQYF